Below, one T cell receptor (beta chain) is given with its context. Its antigen is still unknown. The CDR3 loop spans 16 amino acids. Germline V gene data show CDR1 as SEHNR and CDR2 as FQNEAQ (reference sequence). Trimming stripped 4 bases from V and 4 bases from J, with 20 bases between. This sample was taken from a study of cytomegalovirus exposure and HLA in healthy donors. Findings of the study overall: As was reported, the classifier diagnosed cytomegalovirus status with high specificity and sensitivity.

This table comes from immunoSEQ multiplex PCR, and its TCRdb copy is limited to in-frame clones, with some not included. The data contain roughly 200,000 clones, roughly 81% of them seen just once; the ten biggest clones take up roughly 1.2%. This chain joins TRBV7-9 and TRBJ2-7; D is possibly TRBD2 (5 bases). The sequence was obtained from a woman in her thirties in good health and CMV-seronegative. Sequencing was carried out using PBMCs. CDR3: CASSSNPRVGRYEQYF. The CDR3 DNA follows: TGTGCCAGCAGCTCTAACCCCCGGGTGGGGAGATACGAGCAGTACTTC.